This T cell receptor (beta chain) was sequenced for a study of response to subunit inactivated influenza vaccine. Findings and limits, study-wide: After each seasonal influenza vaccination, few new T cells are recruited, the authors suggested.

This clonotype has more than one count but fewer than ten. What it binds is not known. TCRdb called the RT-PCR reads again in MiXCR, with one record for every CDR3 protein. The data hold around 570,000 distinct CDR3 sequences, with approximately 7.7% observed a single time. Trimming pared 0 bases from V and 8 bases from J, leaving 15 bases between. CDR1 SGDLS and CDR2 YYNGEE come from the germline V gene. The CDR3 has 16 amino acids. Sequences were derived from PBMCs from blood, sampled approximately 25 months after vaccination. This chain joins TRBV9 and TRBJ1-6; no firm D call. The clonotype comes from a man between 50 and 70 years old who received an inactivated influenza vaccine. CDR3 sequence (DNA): TGTGCCAGCAGCGTAGAAGCGACACCTCATTATTCACCCCTCCACTTT. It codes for CASSVEATPHYSPLHF.